This is a list of T cell receptor beta chains from one sample in a study of vaccination effects on CD4 cells after COVID-19. Profiled with immunoSEQ multiplex PCR; TCRdb holds only in-frame clones, not every one. Here the sample spans tens of thousands of clones, about three quarters being singletons. No antigens are known for them. This specimen consisted of CD4+ T cells from PBMCs cultured with HCoV-NL63 spike peptides, obtained before COVID-19 vaccination. Receptors originate from a human donor who had a prior SARS-CoV-2 infection. The CDR3 runs from the conserved cysteine through the conserved F or W. A D gene is named only where the DNA matches it firmly. Clone size appears in some rows only: once, few, many, or a class for an expanded clone.

size: once
J: TRBJ2-3
D: TRBD2
V: TRBV7-2
CDR3: CASSSGTRREATQYF
DNA: TGTGCCAGCAGCTCCGGGACTAGGCGAGAGGCGACGCAGTATTTT

size: -
J: TRBJ2-1
D: TRBD2
V: TRBV4-2
CDR3: CASSQDQRGGYNEQFF
DNA: TGTGCCAGCAGCCAAGATCAACGGGGGGGATACAATGAGCAGTTCTTC

size: -
J: TRBJ2-3
D: -
V: TRBV12-5
CDR3: CASLSSGADTQYF
DNA: TGTGCTAGCCTGTCCTCGGGTGCAGATACGCAGTATTTT

size: few
J: TRBJ2-7
D: TRBD1
V: TRBV7-3
CDR3: CASSLGQGVSYEQYF
DNA: TGTGCCAGCAGCTTAGGACAGGGAGTCTCCTACGAGCAGTACTTC

size: -
J: TRBJ1-6
D: TRBD1
V: TRBV5-1
CDR3: CASSPGAGGNSPLHF
DNA: TGCGCCAGCAGCCCCGGGGCAGGGGGGAATTCACCCCTCCACTTT

size: -
J: TRBJ2-1
D: -
V: TRBV7-3
CDR3: CASSPRRDYNEQFF
DNA: TGTGCCAGCAGCCCCCGGCGGGACTACAATGAGCAGTTCTTC

size: few
J: TRBJ2-1
D: TRBD2
V: TRBV20-1
CDR3: CSASSGSSSSYNEQFF
DNA: TGCAGTGCTAGTAGCGGGAGCAGTAGCTCCTACAATGAGCAGTTCTTC

size: -
J: TRBJ2-5
D: -
V: TRBV5-4
CDR3: CASNSRADLETQYF
DNA: TGTGCCAGCAATTCCAGGGCCGATCTAGAGACCCAGTACTTC

size: -
J: TRBJ2-7
D: -
V: TRBV28
CDR3: CASSWGDSLRQQYF
DNA: TGTGCCAGCAGTTGGGGAGACAGCCTTCGACAGCAGTACTTC

size: -
J: TRBJ1-2
D: TRBD1
V: TRBV24-1
CDR3: CATSEKGQSRGYTF
DNA: TGTGCCACCAGTGAAAAGGGACAGAGTCGGGGCTACACCTTC

size: -
J: TRBJ1-1
D: -
V: TRBV5-1
CDR3: CASSLWDGGTEAFF
DNA: TGCGCCAGCAGCTTGTGGGACGGAGGCACTGAAGCTTTCTTT

size: -
J: TRBJ2-3
D: -
V: TRBV6-2/TRBV6-3
CDR3: CASSYFRAHTDTQYF
DNA: TGTGCCAGCAGTTACTTTCGTGCTCATACAGATACGCAGTATTTT

size: -
J: TRBJ1-6
D: -
V: TRBV5-1
CDR3: CASSLDVGQGIGNSPLHF
DNA: TGCGCCAGCAGCTTGGATGTGGGGCAGGGGATCGGTAATTCACCCCTCCACTTT

size: few
J: TRBJ1-6
D: -
V: TRBV6-6
CDR3: CASSLDSPNSPLHF
DNA: TGTGCCAGCAGTCTAGACAGTCCTAATTCACCCCTCCACTTT

size: few
J: TRBJ2-2
D: TRBD2
V: TRBV9
CDR3: CASSVSGRTTGELFF
DNA: TGTGCCAGCAGCGTTAGCGGGAGAACGACCGGGGAGCTGTTTTTT

size: -
J: TRBJ2-4
D: -
V: TRBV4-2
CDR3: CASSPYGRGHEGLAKNIQYF
DNA: TGTGCCAGCAGCCCTTACGGTCGGGGGCACGAGGGACTAGCCAAAAACATTCAGTACTTC

size: few
J: TRBJ1-5
D: -
V: TRBV19
CDR3: CASSIGRGQPQHF
DNA: TGTGCCAGTAGTATAGGGAGGGGTCAGCCCCAGCATTTT

size: -
J: TRBJ2-5
D: -
V: TRBV6-2/TRBV6-3
CDR3: CASSRHWEETQYF
DNA: TGTGCCAGCAGTCGACACTGGGAAGAGACCCAGTACTTC

size: few
J: TRBJ2-7
D: -
V: TRBV7-2
CDR3: CASSRGVGRGSYEQYF
DNA: TGTGCCAGCAGCAGGGGGGTGGGGAGGGGCTCCTACGAGCAGTACTTC

size: -
J: TRBJ2-7
D: TRBD1
V: TRBV5-1
CDR3: CASSFRQGGNYEQYF
DNA: TGCGCCAGCAGCTTTCGACAGGGGGGGAACTACGAGCAGTACTTC

size: few
J: TRBJ1-1
D: TRBD1
V: TRBV5-1
CDR3: CASSPGTGGFEAFF
DNA: TGCGCCAGCAGCCCCGGGACAGGGGGCTTTGAAGCTTTCTTT

size: -
J: TRBJ1-2
D: -
V: TRBV20-1
CDR3: CSASPGAAGYTF
DNA: TGCAGTGCTAGTCCAGGGGCGGCGGGCTACACCTTC

size: -
J: TRBJ2-2
D: -
V: TRBV4-2
CDR3: CASSQGIRGNTGELFF
DNA: TGTGCCAGCAGCCAAGGGATTAGGGGGAACACCGGGGAGCTGTTTTTT

size: -
J: TRBJ2-1
D: -
V: TRBV11-2
CDR3: CASSYLRGGKYNEQFF
DNA: TGTGCCAGCAGCTACCTCAGGGGCGGAAAGTACAATGAGCAGTTCTTC

size: -
J: TRBJ1-4
D: -
V: TRBV15
CDR3: CATSRERVDHRAFNEKLFF
DNA: TGTGCCACCAGCAGAGAGAGAGTGGACCACAGGGCTTTTAATGAAAAACTGTTTTTT

size: -
J: TRBJ2-7
D: TRBD2
V: TRBV6-1
CDR3: CASSEGSGRTYEQYF
DNA: TGTGCCAGCAGTGAAGGCAGCGGGAGGACCTACGAGCAGTACTTC

size: -
J: TRBJ1-4
D: -
V: TRBV4-3
CDR3: CASSQDLRGSREKLFF
DNA: TGCGCCAGCAGCCAAGATCTCCGGGGCTCGCGGGAAAAACTGTTTTTT

size: -
J: TRBJ2-7
D: -
V: TRBV3-1/TRBV3-2
CDR3: CASSQDLGGHEQYF
DNA: TGTGCCAGCAGCCAAGATCTCGGTGGACACGAGCAGTACTTC

size: -
J: TRBJ1-1
D: -
V: TRBV2
CDR3: CASRIAPVTEAFF
DNA: TGTGCCAGCAGGATAGCCCCCGTTACTGAAGCTTTCTTT

size: -
J: TRBJ1-2
D: -
V: TRBV19
CDR3: CASSKRWENYGYTF
DNA: TGTGCCAGTAGTAAACGGTGGGAAAACTATGGCTACACCTTC

size: -
J: TRBJ1-1
D: TRBD1
V: TRBV5-1
CDR3: CASSLDPTGVNTEAFF
DNA: TGCGCCAGCAGCTTGGACCCAACAGGGGTGAACACTGAAGCTTTCTTT

size: -
J: TRBJ1-1
D: -
V: TRBV29-1
CDR3: CSVVRWENTEAFF
DNA: TGCAGCGTAGTCAGGTGGGAGAACACTGAAGCTTTCTTT

size: -
J: TRBJ2-2
D: TRBD2
V: TRBV27
CDR3: CASSFDRGGNTGELFF
DNA: TGTGCCAGCAGTTTTGATCGGGGGGGGAACACCGGGGAGCTGTTTTTT

size: -
J: TRBJ2-7
D: -
V: TRBV18
CDR3: CASSPPTGSYEQYF
DNA: TGTGCCAGCTCACCACCGACTGGCTCCTACGAGCAGTACTTC

size: few
J: TRBJ2-1
D: TRBD2
V: TRBV27
CDR3: CATRRGGTNNEQFF
DNA: TGTGCCACCAGACGGGGGGGAACTAACAATGAGCAGTTCTTC

size: -
J: TRBJ2-3
D: -
V: TRBV24-1
CDR3: CATSDEHAYTQYF
DNA: TGTGCCACCAGTGATGAACACGCGTATACGCAGTATTTT

size: -
J: TRBJ2-7
D: -
V: TRBV5-8
CDR3: CASSLPNSYEQYF
DNA: TGTGCCAGCAGCTTGCCAAACTCCTACGAGCAGTACTTC

size: few
J: TRBJ1-5
D: -
V: TRBV21-1
CDR3: CASSTRDRGPNQPQHF
DNA: TGTGCCAGCAGCACCCGGGACAGGGGGCCGAATCAGCCCCAGCATTTT

size: -
J: TRBJ2-7
D: TRBD1
V: TRBV2
CDR3: CASTKDRGRSYEQYF
DNA: TGTGCCAGCACTAAGGACAGGGGCCGATCCTACGAGCAGTACTTC

size: -
J: TRBJ2-3
D: -
V: TRBV2
CDR3: CASRGDSPDTQYF
DNA: TGTGCCAGCAGAGGAGACAGTCCAGATACGCAGTATTTT

size: -
J: TRBJ2-7
D: -
V: TRBV27
CDR3: CASTLGAGSSYEQYF
DNA: TGTGCCAGCACCCTGGGGGCAGGGAGCTCCTACGAGCAGTACTTC

size: once
J: TRBJ2-1
D: -
V: TRBV19
CDR3: CASSIGQPYNEQFF
DNA: TGTGCCAGTAGTATCGGACAGCCATACAATGAGCAGTTCTTC

size: few
J: TRBJ2-2
D: TRBD2
V: TRBV7-9
CDR3: CASSFLMASGRQNTGELFF
DNA: TGTGCCAGCAGCTTCCTTATGGCTAGCGGGAGGCAGAACACCGGGGAGCTGTTTTTT

size: -
J: TRBJ2-1
D: -
V: TRBV27
CDR3: CASSLRVRGSSYNEQFF
DNA: TGTGCCAGCAGTTTGAGGGTCCGGGGGAGCTCCTACAATGAGCAGTTCTTC

size: -
J: TRBJ2-5
D: TRBD2
V: TRBV5-5
CDR3: CASSPSGVYQETQYF
DNA: TGTGCCAGCAGCCCTAGCGGAGTGTACCAAGAGACCCAGTACTTC

size: -
J: TRBJ1-1
D: -
V: TRBV19
CDR3: CASSIGEGTEAFF
DNA: TGTGCCAGTAGTATCGGGGAAGGCACTGAAGCTTTCTTT

size: -
J: TRBJ1-6
D: -
V: TRBV7-3
CDR3: CASSLHPQGKGSPLHF
DNA: TGTGCCAGCAGCTTACACCCCCAGGGGAAAGGTTCACCCCTCCACTTT

size: -
J: TRBJ2-2
D: TRBD2
V: TRBV19
CDR3: CASRRTSQTGELFF
DNA: TGTGCCAGTAGACGGACTAGTCAGACCGGGGAGCTGTTTTTT

size: once
J: TRBJ1-2
D: -
V: TRBV4-1
CDR3: CASSQEIDISGYTF
DNA: TGCGCCAGCAGCCAAGAGATCGACATAAGCGGCTACACCTTC

size: -
J: TRBJ2-2
D: -
V: TRBV7-9
CDR3: CASSLPRRSNTGELFF
DNA: TGTGCCAGCAGCTTACCGAGACGGAGCAACACCGGGGAGCTGTTTTTT

size: -
J: TRBJ2-4
D: -
V: TRBV2
CDR3: CASSGYGLDIQYF
DNA: TGTGCCAGCAGTGGGTATGGGTTAGACATTCAGTACTTC

size: -
J: TRBJ2-5
D: TRBD2
V: TRBV2
CDR3: CASSEAGTSGETQYF
DNA: TGTGCCAGCAGTGAAGCGGGGACTAGCGGAGAGACCCAGTACTTC

size: -
J: TRBJ2-2
D: TRBD1
V: TRBV10-3
CDR3: CAISAPGQGRTGELFF
DNA: TGTGCCATCAGTGCACCGGGACAGGGTCGGACCGGGGAGCTGTTTTTT

size: -
J: TRBJ2-1
D: -
V: TRBV23-1
CDR3: CASKDEQFF
DNA: TGCGCCAGCAAAGACGAGCAGTTCTTC